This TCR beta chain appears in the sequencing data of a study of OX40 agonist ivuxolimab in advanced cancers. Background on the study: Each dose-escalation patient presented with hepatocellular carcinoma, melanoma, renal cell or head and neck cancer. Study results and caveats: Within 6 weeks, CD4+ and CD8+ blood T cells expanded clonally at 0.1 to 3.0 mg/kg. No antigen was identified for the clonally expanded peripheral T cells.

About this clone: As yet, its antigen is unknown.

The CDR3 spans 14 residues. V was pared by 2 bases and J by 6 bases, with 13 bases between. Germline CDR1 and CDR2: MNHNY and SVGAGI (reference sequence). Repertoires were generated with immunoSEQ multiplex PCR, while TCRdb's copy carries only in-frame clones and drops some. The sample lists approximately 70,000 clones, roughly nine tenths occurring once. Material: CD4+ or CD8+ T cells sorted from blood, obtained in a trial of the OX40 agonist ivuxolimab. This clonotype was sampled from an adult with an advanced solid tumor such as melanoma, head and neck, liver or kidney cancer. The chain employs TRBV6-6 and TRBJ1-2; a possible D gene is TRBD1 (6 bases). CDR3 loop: CASSYGGAGDGYTF. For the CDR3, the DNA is TGTGCCAGCAGTTACGGGGGGGCTGGGGATGGCTACACCTTC.